This is a list of T cell receptor beta chains from one sample in a study of blood T cell repertoires in COVID-19. Method: immunoSEQ multiplex PCR; TCRdb's copy keeps in-frame clones and lacks some. This sample has about 36,000 clones, with around 80% found just once. Input material: peripheral blood. The receptors were gathered from a man aged 60-69 years with acute or convalescent COVID-19. Each CDR3 is given with its conserved first and last residue. D genes are given only for firm matches. The listing skips clone size in some rows; elsewhere it reads once, few, many or a size class.

cdr3_nt cdr3_aa clone_size j_call d_call v_call
TGTGCCAGCAGCTTAGACCCGCGGATCTGGTCTGGGGCCAACGTCCTGACTTTC CASSLDPRIWSGANVLTF - TRBJ2-6 - TRBV11-3
TGTGCCAGCAGTTTAACAGGGGGGCACATTCAGTACTTC CASSLTGGHIQYF - TRBJ2-4 TRBD1 TRBV12-3/TRBV12-4
TGCGCCAGCAGCAGTGAGCACGAGCAGTACTTC CASSSEHEQYF few TRBJ2-7 - TRBV5-1
TGTGCCAGCAGCTTAGGTGGCGGGGGGGCCTACGAGCAGTACTTC CASSLGGGGAYEQYF - TRBJ2-7 TRBD2 TRBV7-2
TGTGCCAGCAGCAGGGACAACCTAGGGGAGCAGTACTTC CASSRDNLGEQYF - TRBJ2-7 - TRBV5-4
TGTGCCAGCTCACCCGACAGAAACTATAATTCACCCCTCCACTTT CASSPDRNYNSPLHF once TRBJ1-6 - TRBV18
TGTGCCACGGGGGGGGAGACCCAGTACTTC CATGGETQYF - TRBJ2-5 TRBD2 TRBV10-3
TGTGCCAGCACCACTAGGCGCGGGAGCGCCTACGAGCAGTACTTC CASTTRRGSAYEQYF - TRBJ2-7 TRBD2 TRBV6-5
TGTGCTAGCAGCAGAGGACAGGGGGCCACAGATACGCAGTATTTT CASSRGQGATDTQYF - TRBJ2-3 TRBD1 TRBV7-7
TGTGCCAGCAGTGGCGTACAGGTGGCCCTCACCGAGACCCAGTACTTC CASSGVQVALTETQYF - TRBJ2-5 - TRBV6-1
TGTGCCAGCACTCACGCGGGGGGCTATGGCTACACCTTC CASTHAGGYGYTF few TRBJ1-2 - TRBV6-5
TGTGCCAGTAGTAGGACAGGGATTTTCGCCGGGGAGCTGTTTTTT CASSRTGIFAGELFF - TRBJ2-2 TRBD1 TRBV19
TGTGCCAGCAGTGACAGGGGTGGCTATCCCCAGCATTTT CASSDRGGYPQHF - TRBJ1-5 - TRBV2
TGTGCCAGCAGCCCGACAAACTATGGCTACACCTTC CASSPTNYGYTF - TRBJ1-2 - TRBV6-6
TGTGCCAGCAGCTTAGACAGCCCCTACGAGCAGTACTTC CASSLDSPYEQYF - TRBJ2-7 - TRBV5-4
TGTGCCAGCAGCCACGGACAGGGAAAAGAGACCCAGTACTTC CASSHGQGKETQYF - TRBJ2-5 TRBD1 TRBV11-3
TGTGCCAGCAGCGAGGACAATGAGCAGTTCTTC CASSEDNEQFF - TRBJ2-1 - TRBV7-6
TGTGCCAGCAGTCGGATTGAGATGTTGGACAGGGGATCCTATAATTCACCCCTCCACTTT CASSRIEMLDRGSYNSPLHF once TRBJ1-6 TRBD1 TRBV28
TGTGCCAGACAAGGACAGTTCCAAGAGACCCAGTACTTC CARQGQFQETQYF once TRBJ2-5 - TRBV2
TGTGCCAGCAGCTTGGGGACAGGTGAAGCTTTCTTT CASSLGTGEAFF - TRBJ1-1 TRBD1 TRBV5-5
TGTGCCAGCAGTTTAGAGCCAGGGTTACTCTACGAGCAGTACTTC CASSLEPGLLYEQYF - TRBJ2-7 - TRBV27
TGTGCCAGCAGTGAAGGTGGGACTTACAATGAGCAGTTCTTC CASSEGGTYNEQFF - TRBJ2-1 - TRBV2
TGTGCCACCAGTGCTGGACAGTTAATCATCAATGAGCAGTTCTTC CATSAGQLIINEQFF few TRBJ2-1 - TRBV24-1
TGTGCCAGCGGACAATCTGGGGAGGGGACTGAAGCTTTCTTT CASGQSGEGTEAFF - TRBJ1-1 - TRBV11-3
TGTGCCAGCAGTCCCCGGGACTTACCCGGGGAGTATTTT CASSPRDLPGEYF - TRBJ2-3 - TRBV27
TGTGCCAGCTCACCGATAGCAGACAGTAACTATGGCTACACCTTC CASSPIADSNYGYTF few TRBJ1-2 - TRBV18
TGTGCCAGCAGTTACACTAGCGGGGCCTCCTACGAGCAGTACTTC CASSYTSGASYEQYF - TRBJ2-7 TRBD2 TRBV6-5
TGCGCCAGCAGTGAGTCAAGTCTAAATGAAAAACTGTTTTTT CASSESSLNEKLFF - TRBJ1-4 - TRBV10-2
TGTGCCAGCAGCCCGGGGGGGGGAGCTAGCGGGAGTGGAGATACGCAGTATTTT CASSPGGGASGSGDTQYF - TRBJ2-3 TRBD2 TRBV7-6
TGCGCCAGCAGCCAAGACAGGGGGCGAAATCAGCCCCAGCATTTT CASSQDRGRNQPQHF - TRBJ1-5 TRBD1 TRBV4-3
TGTGCCACCAGTGACATGACAGGGGGCCGAACAGATACGCAGTATTTT CATSDMTGGRTDTQYF - TRBJ2-3 TRBD1 TRBV24-1
TGTGCCAGCAAAGAGCTCTCCTACAATGAGCAGTTCTTC CASKELSYNEQFF - TRBJ2-1 - TRBV2
TGCGCCAGCAGTGAGACCGGACTAGCGGGAGGGGGTGAGCAGTTCTTC CASSETGLAGGGEQFF few TRBJ2-1 TRBD2 TRBV10-2
TGTGCCAGCAGTTACTCGTCAGGGGATCCCGAGCAGTACTTC CASSYSSGDPEQYF - TRBJ2-7 - TRBV6-6
TGTGCCAGCAGCTTAAAAACAGGGCACGGCTACACCTTC CASSLKTGHGYTF - TRBJ1-2 - TRBV7-9
TGTGCCAGCAGCCCCAGCGCTAGCGGGTACAATGAGCAGTTCTTC CASSPSASGYNEQFF - TRBJ2-1 TRBD2 TRBV7-6
TGTGCCAGCACCCCAAGGGGTAACACCGGGGAGCTGTTTTTT CASTPRGNTGELFF - TRBJ2-2 - TRBV6-2/TRBV6-3
TGTGCCAGAAGACCCACGTTACGGGATTATGGCTACACCTTC CARRPTLRDYGYTF - TRBJ1-2 - TRBV5-3
TGCAGCGTCTCCGGGACAGCAAACTATGGCTACACCTTC CSVSGTANYGYTF - TRBJ1-2 TRBD1 TRBV29-1
TGTGCCAGCAGCCCCAGGACAGGGACCGAGCAGTACTTC CASSPRTGTEQYF - TRBJ2-7 TRBD1 TRBV6-2/TRBV6-3
TGTGCCAGCAGCTTACGCGGGGGGGCAGATACGCAGTATTTT CASSLRGGADTQYF few TRBJ2-3 TRBD2 TRBV3-1/TRBV3-2
TGCGCCAGCAGCTGGGATGTTACTAGCGACCCGGATACGCAGTATTTT CASSWDVTSDPDTQYF once TRBJ2-3 TRBD2 TRBV5-1
TGCGCCAGCAGCCAAGATTGGGGGGCTGAAGCTTTCTTT CASSQDWGAEAFF - TRBJ1-1 - TRBV4-3
TGTGCCAGCAGCTTAGGGGCAGCAGGAGATACGCAGTATTTT CASSLGAAGDTQYF - TRBJ2-3 - TRBV11-3
TGTGCCAGTAGTATTGGGCTAGCGGGAGGTACAGATACGCAGTATTTT CASSIGLAGGTDTQYF - TRBJ2-3 TRBD2 TRBV19
TGTGCCAGCAGGGGACAGGAGGGTGCCCTCCACTTT CASRGQEGALHF - TRBJ1-6 TRBD1 TRBV6-1
TGCGCCAGCAGCTCCGGGACAGGGAGAGAGCAGTACTTC CASSSGTGREQYF - TRBJ2-7 TRBD1 TRBV5-1
TGCGCCAGCAGATCTGCCGGTCAAGAGACCCAGTACTTC CASRSAGQETQYF - TRBJ2-5 - TRBV10-1
TGTGCCAGCAGCACCGGGGGATGGAGCTCCTACAATGAGCAGTTCTTC CASSTGGWSSYNEQFF - TRBJ2-1 - TRBV11-2
TGTGCCAGCAGCTTACAGGGATCCGTGACCGCCTACGAGCAGTACTTC CASSLQGSVTAYEQYF - TRBJ2-7 - TRBV11-2
TGTGCCAGTAGATATCGAGCGGGAGGATTCACCGATACGCAGTATTTT CASRYRAGGFTDTQYF - TRBJ2-3 TRBD2 TRBV19
TGCGCCAGCAGCCTAACGACAGGGGTTAATTCACCCCTCCACTTT CASSLTTGVNSPLHF - TRBJ1-6 TRBD1 TRBV5-1
TGTGCCAGCAGCTTGATCGGTGGGGCCCGGAACACTGAAGCTTTCTTT CASSLIGGARNTEAFF - TRBJ1-1 - TRBV5-8
TGTGCCAGCAGCCAAGAAAAGAGGACAGATACGCAGTATTTT CASSQEKRTDTQYF - TRBJ2-3 - TRBV3-1/TRBV3-2
TGTGCCAGCAGCCCCCCCCGCGGGGAGCTGTTTTTT CASSPPRGELFF - TRBJ2-2 - TRBV4-2
TGTGCCAGCAGCTTGTCTCCGGGAGGCGTCGGGGATACGCAGTATTTT CASSLSPGGVGDTQYF - TRBJ2-3 TRBD2 TRBV5-5
TGTGCCAGCAGCGGGAGCCGGACAGAGGCCTACGAGCAGTACTTC CASSGSRTEAYEQYF - TRBJ2-7 - TRBV11-1
TGTGCCAGCAGCTTGAGGGGACTAGGGTCCTACAATGAGCAGTTCTTC CASSLRGLGSYNEQFF - TRBJ2-1 TRBD2 TRBV5-5
TGTGCCATCAGTGCGGGACTAGCGGGATCGGTAGATACGCAGTATTTT CAISAGLAGSVDTQYF - TRBJ2-3 TRBD2 TRBV10-3
TGTGCCAGCAGTTACTCGACTAGTAGGCTAGCCAAAAACATTCAGTACTTC CASSYSTSRLAKNIQYF few TRBJ2-4 - TRBV6-2/TRBV6-3